This TCR beta chain was recovered during a study of control samples from healthy donors and cancer patients (dated by TCRdb to 2018 to 2021). From the cysteine through the phenylalanine, the CDR3 covers 18 amino acids. Left in the record is the CDR3 DNA by itself, 54 bases read in frame from the first base. V is pared back by 2 bases and J by 2 bases, with 21 bases lying between the germline termini. The germline V gene gives CDR1 as SGHDT and CDR2 as YYEEEE. Library preparation employed the immunoSEQ multiplex PCR assay. TCRdb carries this immuneACCESS record with in-frame sequences only. Its versions omit some clonotypes, under half of them owing to an unresolved V gene in the studies checked, with the rest unexplained. This sample comprises about 120,000 clones, around 87% of them detected only once. The biggest ten clones account for about 2.7% of the sample. This clone was observed a few times. The antigen it binds to is not known. No quality values exist for individual bases; no much larger clone is one base distant.

What was sequenced was blood. This TCR was sampled from a man aged 60-69 years in good health. The chain uses TRBV5-6 and TRBJ2-3; there is no confident call for the D gene. DNA sequence: TGTGCCAGCAGCTTTATGATAGTCAGTGGTTCTCCCACAGATACGCAGTATTTT. It translates to CASSFMIVSGSPTDTQYF. Supplemented by the reference TRBV5-6 and TRBJ2-3 proteins around the CDR3, the complete variable domain is DAGVTQSPTHLIKTRGQQVTLRCSPKSGHDTVSWYQQALGQGPQFIFQYYEEEERQRGNFPDRFSGHQFPNYSSELNVNALLLGDSALYLCASSFMIVSGSPTDTQYFGPGTRLTVL.